This TCR beta chain originates from a study of cytomegalovirus exposure and HLA in healthy donors. Study-wide context: The 90 to 150 validation repertoires, a later analysis reported, used the same platform as the 600 to 850 repertoires from the first cohort. Broader study findings: In vitro assays verified that a few CMV-associated chains recognized CMV antigens specifically. The study put 150 or so TCR beta chains on its list as cytomegalovirus-associated.

Here immunoSEQ multiplex PCR was the method, and the copy in TCRdb shows in-frame clones only, minus some. The table lists some 350,000 clones, roughly 87% of them singletons. Separation from the roughly 670-subject first cohort characterized the 120-subject validation cohort, to which the donors belonged. With regard to this clone: Its antigen is not identified.

Germline CDR1 and CDR2: MNHEY and SVGAGI. This CDR3 spans 14 amino acids. Trimming removed 5 bases at V and 2 bases at J, with 13 bases between. The clonotype comes from a woman under 40 in good health and CMV-seropositive. The J gene is TRBJ2-7, the V gene TRBV6-5, with D possibly matching TRBD1 (6 bases). Sample: PBMCs. The CDR3 here is CASSRYGGPYEQYF. The CDR3 nucleotides read TGTGCCAGCAGTAGATATGGGGGCCCCTACGAGCAGTACTTC.